This note documents a single T cell receptor (beta chain) sequence. No antigen is known for it. This entry is derived from a study of CD8+ T cells in alopecia areata. Across the whole study: The share of scalp area affected provided the severity score for treated patients. The study, taken as a whole, reports: Clonality was higher in lesional than normal scalp, especially in alopecia totalis/universalis. Uncertain still, given a single nonresponder, is whether baseline CD8+ expansion links to response.

Unmatched junction bases numbered 6, after V lost 0 bases and J lost 5 bases. The CDR3 is made up of 15 amino acids. From germline, CDR1 is LGHNA and CDR2 YNFKEQ. Indicated treatment: oral pan-JAK inhibitor, 5-10 mg twice daily. Extraction and reverse transcription of RNA yielded cDNA as the sequencing template. Generated by immunoSEQ multiplex PCR, the TCRdb table keeps only in-frame clones and is missing some. Of 150,000 to 200,000 clones listed, 58% are singletons. This clonotype was obtained from a human donor with alopecia areata. The chain carries TRBV4-2 and TRBJ1-1; 7 nucleotides agree with TRBD1. Source: CD4+ T cells sorted from blood, taken at roughly week 58, from a patient treated with tofacitinib. CDR3 bases: TGTGCCAGCAGCCAAGAGACAGGGCGAGGAACTGAAGCTTTCTTT. Translating it yields CASSQETGRGTEAFF.